The source of this T cell receptor beta chain is a study of neoadjuvant anti-PD-1 for oral cavity cancer. As concerns this clone: The junction shows a germline mismatch at one end, possibly a read error.

The germline V gene has CDR1 MNHNY and CDR2 SVGAGI (reference sequence). The CDR3 length is 11 residues. Method: immunoSEQ multiplex PCR; TCRdb's copy keeps in-frame clones and lacks some. The sample comprises 60,000 to 75,000 clones, around four fifths of which are singletons, and roughly 3.4% rests with the top ten. The chain uses TRBV6-6 and TRBJ1-2; 7 nucleotides line up with TRBD1. This receptor was taken from a person aged 35-80 years with oral cavity squamous cell carcinoma. Sequencing was performed on PBMCs, taken before nivolumab (anti-PD-1) treatment. The CDR3 spells CASSYRDSEAF. The CDR3 DNA is TGTGCCAGCAGTTACCGGGACAGCGAAGCCTTC.